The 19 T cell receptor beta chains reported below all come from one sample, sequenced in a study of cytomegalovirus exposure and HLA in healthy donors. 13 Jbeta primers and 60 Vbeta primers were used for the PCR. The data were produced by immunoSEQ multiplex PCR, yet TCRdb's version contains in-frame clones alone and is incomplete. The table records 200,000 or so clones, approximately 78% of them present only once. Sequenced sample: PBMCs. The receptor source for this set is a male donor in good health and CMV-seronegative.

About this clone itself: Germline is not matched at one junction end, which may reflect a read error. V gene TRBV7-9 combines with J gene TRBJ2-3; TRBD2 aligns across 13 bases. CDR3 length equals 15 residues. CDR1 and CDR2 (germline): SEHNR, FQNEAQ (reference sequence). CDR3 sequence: CSSSAGLAGADTQYF. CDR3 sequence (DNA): TGTTCCAGCAGCGCTGGACTAGCGGGAGCAGATACGCAGTATTTT.

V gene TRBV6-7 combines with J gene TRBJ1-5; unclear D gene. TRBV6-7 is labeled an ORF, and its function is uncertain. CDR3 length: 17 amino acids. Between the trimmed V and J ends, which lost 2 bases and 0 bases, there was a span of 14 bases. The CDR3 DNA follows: TGTGCCAGCAGTTACACCCCCTATTCTTATAGCAATCAGCCCCAGCATTTT. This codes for CASSYTPYSYSNQPQHF.

CDR3 DNA sequence: TGTGCCAGTAGTACCTCAGCGGGGAGACCCCCCTACGAGCAGTACTTC. Its translation: CASSTSAGRPPYEQYF. The chain is built from TRBV19 and TRBJ2-7; TRBD2 agrees at 7 bases. The CDR3 is 16 residues long. Germline CDR1 LNHDA, CDR2 SQIVND (reference sequence). Trimming took 4 bases from V and 2 from J; bases not matched to a gene: 11.

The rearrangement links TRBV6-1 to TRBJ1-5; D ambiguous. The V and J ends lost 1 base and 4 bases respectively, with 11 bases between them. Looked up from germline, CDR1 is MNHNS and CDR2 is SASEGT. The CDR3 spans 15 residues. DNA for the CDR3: TGTGCCAGCAGTGAAGGCGGCGCGGGAAATCAGCCCCAGCATTTT. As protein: CASSEGGAGNQPQHF.

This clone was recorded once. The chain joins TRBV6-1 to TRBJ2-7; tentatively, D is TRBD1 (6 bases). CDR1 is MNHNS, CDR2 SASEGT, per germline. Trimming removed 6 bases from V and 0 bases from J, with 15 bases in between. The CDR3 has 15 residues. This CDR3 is CASRVMDSSSYEQYF. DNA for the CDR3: TGTGCCAGCAGGGTAATGGACAGCAGCTCCTACGAGCAGTACTTC.

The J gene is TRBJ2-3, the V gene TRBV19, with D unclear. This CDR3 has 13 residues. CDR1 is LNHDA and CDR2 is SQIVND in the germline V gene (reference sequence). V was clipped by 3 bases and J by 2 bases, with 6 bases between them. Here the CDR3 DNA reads TGTGCCAGTAGTATTGGCACCACAGATACGCAGTATTTT. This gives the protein CASSIGTTDTQYF.

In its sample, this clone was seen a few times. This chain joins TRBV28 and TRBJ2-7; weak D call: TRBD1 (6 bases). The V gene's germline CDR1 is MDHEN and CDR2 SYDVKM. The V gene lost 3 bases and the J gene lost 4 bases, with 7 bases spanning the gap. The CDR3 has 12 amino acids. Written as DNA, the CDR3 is TGTGCCAGCAGTTTCGGGACATACGAGCAGTACTTC. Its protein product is CASSFGTYEQYF.

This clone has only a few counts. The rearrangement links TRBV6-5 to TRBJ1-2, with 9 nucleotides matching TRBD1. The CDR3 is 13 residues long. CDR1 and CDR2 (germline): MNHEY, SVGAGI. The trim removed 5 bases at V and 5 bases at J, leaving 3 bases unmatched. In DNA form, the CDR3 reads TGTGCCAGCAGTAAACAGGGGGCGTATGGCTACACCTTC. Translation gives CASSKQGAYGYTF.

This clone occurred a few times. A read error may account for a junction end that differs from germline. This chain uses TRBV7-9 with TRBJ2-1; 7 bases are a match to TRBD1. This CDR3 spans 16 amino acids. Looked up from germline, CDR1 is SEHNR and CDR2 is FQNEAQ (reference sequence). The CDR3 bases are TGTTCCAGCAGCCCGACAGGGTCCCGCTCCTACAATGAGCAGTTCTTC. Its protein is CSSSPTGSRSYNEQFF.

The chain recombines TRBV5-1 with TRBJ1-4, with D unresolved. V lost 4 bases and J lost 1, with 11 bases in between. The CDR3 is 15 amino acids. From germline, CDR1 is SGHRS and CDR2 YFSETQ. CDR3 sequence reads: CASSGGRGTNEKLFF. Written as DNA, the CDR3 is TGCGCCAGCAGCGGAGGGAGAGGAACTAATGAAAAACTGTTTTTT.

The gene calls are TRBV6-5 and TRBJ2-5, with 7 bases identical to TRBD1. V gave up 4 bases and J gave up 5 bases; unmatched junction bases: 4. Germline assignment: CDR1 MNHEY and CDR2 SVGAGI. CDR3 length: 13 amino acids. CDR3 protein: CASSFTGAETQYF. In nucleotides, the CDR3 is TGTGCCAGCAGTTTTACAGGGGCGGAGACCCAGTACTTC.

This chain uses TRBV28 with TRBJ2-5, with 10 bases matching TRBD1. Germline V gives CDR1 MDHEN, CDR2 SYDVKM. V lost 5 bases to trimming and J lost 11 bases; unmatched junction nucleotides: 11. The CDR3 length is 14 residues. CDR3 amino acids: CASSARQGAGEQYF. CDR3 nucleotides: TGTGCCAGCAGTGCGCGACAGGGGGCGGGAGAGCAGTACTTC.

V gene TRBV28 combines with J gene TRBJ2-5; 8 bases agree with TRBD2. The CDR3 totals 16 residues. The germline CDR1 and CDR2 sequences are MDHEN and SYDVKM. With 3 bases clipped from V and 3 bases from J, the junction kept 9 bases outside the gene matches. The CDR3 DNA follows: TGTGCCAGCAGTTTGGCGGAGGCGGGAGGAAAAGAGACCCAGTACTTC. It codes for CASSLAEAGGKETQYF.

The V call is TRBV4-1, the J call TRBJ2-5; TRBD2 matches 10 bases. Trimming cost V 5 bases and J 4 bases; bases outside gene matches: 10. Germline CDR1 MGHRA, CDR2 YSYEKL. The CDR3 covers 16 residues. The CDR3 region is CASSTQVAGGTETQYF. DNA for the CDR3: TGCGCCAGCAGCACTCAAGTAGCGGGAGGAACAGAGACCCAGTACTTC.

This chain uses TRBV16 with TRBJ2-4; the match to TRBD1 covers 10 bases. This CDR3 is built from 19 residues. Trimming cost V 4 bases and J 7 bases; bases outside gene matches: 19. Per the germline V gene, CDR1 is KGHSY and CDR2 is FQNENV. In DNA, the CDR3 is TGTGCCAGCAGCCCCCGAGCGCCCGGACAGGGGGGCCTTTGGAACATTCAGTACTTC. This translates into CASSPRAPGQGGLWNIQYF.

The CDR3 protein is CASSSSASGRNEQFF. The CDR3 bases are TGTGCCAGCAGTTCCTCCGCGTCGGGTAGAAATGAGCAGTTCTTC. V usage is TRBV28 and J usage is TRBJ2-1; unclear D gene. The CDR3 spans 15 residues. Trimming took 4 bases from V and 7 from J, leaving 17 bases between them. Per the germline V gene, CDR1 is MDHEN and CDR2 is SYDVKM.

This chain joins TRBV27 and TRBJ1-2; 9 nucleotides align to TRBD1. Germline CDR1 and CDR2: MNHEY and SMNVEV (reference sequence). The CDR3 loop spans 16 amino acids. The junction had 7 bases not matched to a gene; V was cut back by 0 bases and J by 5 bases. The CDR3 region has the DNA TGTGCCAGCAGTTTATCGGGAGACAGGGGGGGATATGGCTACACCTTC. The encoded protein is CASSLSGDRGGYGYTF.

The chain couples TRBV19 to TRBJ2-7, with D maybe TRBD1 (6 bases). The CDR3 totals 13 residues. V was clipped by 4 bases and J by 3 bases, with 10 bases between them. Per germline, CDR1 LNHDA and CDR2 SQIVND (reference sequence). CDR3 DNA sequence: TGTGCCAGTAGTACTACAGGGATCTACGAGCAGTACTTC. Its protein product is CASSTTGIYEQYF.

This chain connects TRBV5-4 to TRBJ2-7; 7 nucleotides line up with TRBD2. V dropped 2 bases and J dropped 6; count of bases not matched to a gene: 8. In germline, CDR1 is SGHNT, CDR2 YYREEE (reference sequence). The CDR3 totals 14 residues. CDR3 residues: CASSFGGSDGEQYF. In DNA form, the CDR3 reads TGTGCCAGCAGCTTTGGCGGGAGTGACGGCGAGCAGTACTTC.